A selection of T cell receptor beta chains follows, all from one sample in a study of CD4 and CD8 cells across lung adenocarcinoma regions. MiXCR was run by TCRdb on the PCR reads, yielding one entry per CDR3 protein. The sample has some 20,000 distinct CDR3 sequences, about half seen once. Sequenced sample: CD4+ T cells from the margin of a lung tumor. These receptors were collected from a male donor with lung adenocarcinoma. The CD4 and CD8 labels of this study may be unreliable. The CDR3 runs from the conserved cysteine through the conserved F or W. The order of the fields is J gene, D gene, V gene, clone size, CDR3 DNA, CDR3 protein. The D gene is left open where the match is weak. Expanded clones are given a class, and other clones once, few, many or no size at all.

J gene: TRBJ2-3; D gene: .; V gene: TRBV6-1; clone size: few; CDR3 DNA: TGTGCCAGCAGTCTCGGCGATGGGGCCTTTACGCAGTATTTT; CDR3 protein: CASSLGDGAFTQYF
J gene: TRBJ2-7; D gene: .; V gene: TRBV10-2; clone size: few; CDR3 DNA: TGCGCCACTACTTATCCTGGCTCCTACGAGCAGTATTTC; CDR3 protein: CATTYPGSYEQYF
J gene: TRBJ2-1; D gene: .; V gene: TRBV18; clone size: .; CDR3 DNA: TGTGCCAGCTCCCTTACTAATGAGCAGTTCTTC; CDR3 protein: CASSLTNEQFF
J gene: TRBJ2-3; D gene: TRBD1; V gene: TRBV6-1; clone size: .; CDR3 DNA: TGTGCCAGCAGCACCGGGACAGGGGTCACAGATACGCAGTATTTT; CDR3 protein: CASSTGTGVTDTQYF
J gene: TRBJ2-1; D gene: TRBD2; V gene: TRBV7-7; clone size: many; CDR3 DNA: TGTGCTAGCAGCGAGACTAGCGGGCCTTACAATGAGCAGTTCTTC; CDR3 protein: CASSETSGPYNEQFF
J gene: TRBJ1-5; D gene: .; V gene: TRBV20-1; clone size: .; CDR3 DNA: TGCAGTGCTAGGAAGCAGGGGCCCGATCAGCCCCAGCATTTT; CDR3 protein: CSARKQGPDQPQHF
J gene: TRBJ2-5; D gene: .; V gene: TRBV11-3; clone size: once; CDR3 DNA: TGTGCCAGCAGCTTAGAAGGCCCCCCCGAGACCCAGTACTTC; CDR3 protein: CASSLEGPPETQYF
J gene: TRBJ2-4; D gene: TRBD2; V gene: TRBV6-5; clone size: many; CDR3 DNA: TGTGCCAGCAGTTTCACGGGACTAGCGCGTTCAAAAAACATTCAGTACTTC; CDR3 protein: CASSFTGLARSKNIQYF
J gene: TRBJ2-1; D gene: TRBD2; V gene: TRBV4-1; clone size: .; CDR3 DNA: TGCGCCAGCAGTGTCACCGGGACTAGCGGCAATGAGCAGTTCTTC; CDR3 protein: CASSVTGTSGNEQFF
J gene: TRBJ2-7; D gene: TRBD2; V gene: TRBV6-5; clone size: many; CDR3 DNA: TGTGCCAGCAGTTACTCGAGCGGGAGGGCCTCCGAGCAGTACTTC; CDR3 protein: CASSYSSGRASEQYF
J gene: TRBJ2-1; D gene: .; V gene: TRBV3-1; clone size: many; CDR3 DNA: TGTGCCAGCAGCCTCATAGCGGACAATGAGCAGTTCTTC; CDR3 protein: CASSLIADNEQFF
J gene: TRBJ2-7; D gene: .; V gene: TRBV4-1; clone size: many; CDR3 DNA: TGCGCCAGCAGCCACCGGATACCCTCCTACGAGCAGTACTTC; CDR3 protein: CASSHRIPSYEQYF
J gene: TRBJ2-7; D gene: TRBD1; V gene: TRBV6-1; clone size: .; CDR3 DNA: TGTGCCAGCTTCGCCTCGGGACAGGGAAGGAGATGGGTCGACTACGAGCAGTACTTC; CDR3 protein: CASFASGQGRRWVDYEQYF
J gene: TRBJ2-7; D gene: .; V gene: TRBV6-5; clone size: medium-sized; CDR3 DNA: TGTGCCAGCAGTAACTACTATGGCAGCTCCTACGAGCAGTACTTC; CDR3 protein: CASSNYYGSSYEQYF
J gene: TRBJ2-3; D gene: .; V gene: TRBV6-4; clone size: .; CDR3 DNA: TGTGGCAGCAGGGGCGGGGGCACAGATACGCAGTATTTT; CDR3 protein: CGSRGGGTDTQYF
J gene: TRBJ2-3; D gene: .; V gene: TRBV4-1; clone size: .; CDR3 DNA: TGCGCCAGGAGGCAAGGGGAAAGGGGCCAAGATACCCAGTACTTT; CDR3 protein: CARRQGERGQDTQYF
J gene: TRBJ2-5; D gene: .; V gene: TRBV6-5; clone size: few; CDR3 DNA: TGTGCCAGCAGTTACTCGACCCAAGAGACCCAGTACTTC; CDR3 protein: CASSYSTQETQYF
J gene: TRBJ2-3; D gene: TRBD2; V gene: TRBV10-3; clone size: .; CDR3 DNA: TGTGCCATCAGTGACACTAGCGGGAGGATGCAAGATACGCAGTATTTT; CDR3 protein: CAISDTSGRMQDTQYF
J gene: TRBJ2-1; D gene: .; V gene: TRBV6-1; clone size: .; CDR3 DNA: TGTGCCAGCAGAATAGGGTTCTTC; CDR3 protein: CASRIGFF
J gene: TRBJ2-3; D gene: TRBD2; V gene: TRBV4-2; clone size: .; CDR3 DNA: TGTGCCAGCAGCCAAGATAATTCTGGTCTAGCGGGAGCCCAGGATACGCAGTATTTT; CDR3 protein: CASSQDNSGLAGAQDTQYF
J gene: TRBJ2-3; D gene: .; V gene: TRBV6-1; clone size: .; CDR3 DNA: TGTGCCAGCAGGGGCCCGGCCCCTGATACGCAGTACTTT; CDR3 protein: CASRGPAPDTQYF
J gene: TRBJ2-7; D gene: .; V gene: TRBV6-5; clone size: .; CDR3 DNA: TGTGCCAGCAGCTATATCTACGAGCAGTACTTC; CDR3 protein: CASSYIYEQYF
J gene: TRBJ2-3; D gene: .; V gene: TRBV6-1; clone size: .; CDR3 DNA: TGTGCCAGCAGTGATCTTAGCGGTTCCACAGATACGCAGTATTTT; CDR3 protein: CASSDLSGSTDTQYF
J gene: TRBJ1-1; D gene: .; V gene: TRBV29-1; clone size: .; CDR3 DNA: TGCAGCGTTGAAGGGGCAGCCAGGAACACTGAAGCTTTCTTT; CDR3 protein: CSVEGAARNTEAFF
J gene: TRBJ2-1; D gene: .; V gene: TRBV10-3; clone size: .; CDR3 DNA: TGTGCCACCGCATTTCTCCCAACAGGCACCGAGCAGTTCTTC; CDR3 protein: CATAFLPTGTEQFF
J gene: TRBJ2-1; D gene: TRBD2; V gene: TRBV6-4; clone size: many; CDR3 DNA: TGTGCCAGCAGTTCAGCGGGAACTACCTACAATGAGCAGTTCTTC; CDR3 protein: CASSSAGTTYNEQFF
J gene: TRBJ2-5; D gene: .; V gene: TRBV9; clone size: few; CDR3 DNA: TGTGCCAGCAGCGTAGGCGGCGGGCTGGCAGAGACCCAGTACTTC; CDR3 protein: CASSVGGGLAETQYF
J gene: TRBJ1-1; D gene: TRBD1; V gene: TRBV6-1; clone size: many; CDR3 DNA: TGTGCCAGCAGAGATACAGGGGGCTCAAACACTGAAGCTTTCTTT; CDR3 protein: CASRDTGGSNTEAFF
J gene: TRBJ1-6; D gene: TRBD1; V gene: TRBV7-8; clone size: .; CDR3 DNA: TGTGCCAGCAGCTTAAGTTTCAGCGGGACAGGGGGTTCACCCCTCCACTTT; CDR3 protein: CASSLSFSGTGGSPLHF
J gene: TRBJ2-5; D gene: TRBD1; V gene: TRBV7-2; clone size: few; CDR3 DNA: TGTGCCAGCAGCCAGTACAGGGGCCCGTACCAAGAGACCCAGTACTTC; CDR3 protein: CASSQYRGPYQETQYF
J gene: TRBJ2-3; D gene: .; V gene: TRBV6-1; clone size: once; CDR3 DNA: TGTGCCACCACGCGGAGGACCAGTCGGAATACGCAGTATTTT; CDR3 protein: CATTRRTSRNTQYF
J gene: TRBJ2-3; D gene: TRBD2; V gene: TRBV6-1; clone size: .; CDR3 DNA: TGTGCCAGCAGTGAGTCTAAGACTAGCAAAGAGACGCAGTATTTT; CDR3 protein: CASSESKTSKETQYF
J gene: TRBJ2-2; D gene: TRBD1; V gene: TRBV27; clone size: .; CDR3 DNA: TGTGCCAGCAGTTTATCGACAGGGCCAGACACCGGGGAGCTGTTTTTT; CDR3 protein: CASSLSTGPDTGELFF
J gene: TRBJ2-2; D gene: .; V gene: TRBV7-2; clone size: .; CDR3 DNA: TGTGCCAGCAGCTTAGGAAGGGAGGATACCGGGGAGCTGTTTTTT; CDR3 protein: CASSLGREDTGELFF
J gene: TRBJ2-5; D gene: .; V gene: TRBV4-2; clone size: .; CDR3 DNA: TGTGCCAGCAGCTCCGAGGGAGGACAGGGAGGGGAGACCCAGTACTTC; CDR3 protein: CASSSEGGQGGETQYF
J gene: TRBJ1-1; D gene: .; V gene: TRBV11-2; clone size: once; CDR3 DNA: TGTGCCAGCAGCCCTGATGGGGGAACTGAAGCTTTCTTT; CDR3 protein: CASSPDGGTEAFF
J gene: TRBJ1-5; D gene: TRBD1; V gene: TRBV6-1; clone size: few; CDR3 DNA: TGTGCCAGCAGTGCCCGAGGGACAGGTTATCAGCCCCAGCATTTT; CDR3 protein: CASSARGTGYQPQHF
J gene: TRBJ2-1; D gene: TRBD1; V gene: TRBV3-1; clone size: many; CDR3 DNA: TGTGCCAGCAGCCAGACAGGGGACTCCTACAATGAGCAGTTCTTC; CDR3 protein: CASSQTGDSYNEQFF
J gene: TRBJ2-3; D gene: TRBD1; V gene: TRBV6-1; clone size: .; CDR3 DNA: TGTGCCAGCAGCGAACAGGGGCGGGTGGGAGATACGCAGTATTTT; CDR3 protein: CASSEQGRVGDTQYF
J gene: TRBJ1-2; D gene: .; V gene: TRBV3-1; clone size: few; CDR3 DNA: TGTGCCAGCAGCCTGGGTACTAACTATGGCTACACCTTC; CDR3 protein: CASSLGTNYGYTF
J gene: TRBJ1-6; D gene: .; V gene: TRBV6-5; clone size: medium-sized; CDR3 DNA: TGTGCCAGCAGGACCCGGGTAGGGAATTCACCCCTCCACTTT; CDR3 protein: CASRTRVGNSPLHF
J gene: TRBJ2-5; D gene: TRBD2; V gene: TRBV10-2; clone size: .; CDR3 DNA: TGCGCGGGGAGCGGGGTCGGAGAGCAAGAGACCCAGTACTTC; CDR3 protein: CAGSGVGEQETQYF
J gene: TRBJ2-5; D gene: .; V gene: TRBV10-1; clone size: .; CDR3 DNA: TGCGCCAGCAGTGACTCCCGGGAGCAAGAGACCCAGTACTTC; CDR3 protein: CASSDSREQETQYF
J gene: TRBJ2-1; D gene: TRBD2; V gene: TRBV11-3; clone size: many; CDR3 DNA: TGTGCCAGCAGCTTTAGCGGGAAAAACAATGAGCAGTTCTTC; CDR3 protein: CASSFSGKNNEQFF
J gene: TRBJ2-2; D gene: TRBD1; V gene: TRBV6-1; clone size: few; CDR3 DNA: TGTGCCAGCAGGCAACAATTTGGACAGGGGGCCGGGGAGCTGTTTTTT; CDR3 protein: CASRQQFGQGAGELFF
J gene: TRBJ1-1; D gene: .; V gene: TRBV6-5; clone size: .; CDR3 DNA: TGTGCCAGCAGCTACGGAGGGAACACTGACGATACCTTT; CDR3 protein: CASSYGGNTDDTF
J gene: TRBJ2-3; D gene: .; V gene: TRBV6-1; clone size: .; CDR3 DNA: TGTGCCCGCGGCTCGGGGCGGCTTGCCAAAGACACGCAGTATTTT; CDR3 protein: CARGSGRLAKDTQYF
J gene: TRBJ2-3; D gene: .; V gene: TRBV27; clone size: .; CDR3 DNA: TGTGCCAGCGGCACGGGGTTGCAAGACAAAAACATTCAGTATTTC; CDR3 protein: CASGTGLQDKNIQYF
J gene: TRBJ1-4; D gene: TRBD1; V gene: TRBV7-8; clone size: .; CDR3 DNA: TGTGCCAGCAGCTTCTTCGACAGGGGTAATGAAAAACTGTTTTTT; CDR3 protein: CASSFFDRGNEKLFF
J gene: TRBJ2-7; D gene: .; V gene: TRBV12-3/TRBV12-4; clone size: .; CDR3 DNA: TGTGCCAGCAGTTTAAAGTGGCGGGGAAGCGGCAACGAGCAGTACTTC; CDR3 protein: CASSLKWRGSGNEQYF
J gene: TRBJ2-4; D gene: TRBD2; V gene: TRBV10-1; clone size: .; CDR3 DNA: TGCGCCAGCAGTGAGTTAGCGGGGCGGGGGGTACTAGCCCAAGAGACTCAGTACTTC; CDR3 protein: CASSELAGRGVLAQETQYF
J gene: TRBJ2-5; D gene: .; V gene: TRBV7-2; clone size: .; CDR3 DNA: TGTGCCAGCAGCTTAGGCCCAGGGGAGACCCAGTACTTC; CDR3 protein: CASSLGPGETQYF
J gene: TRBJ2-2; D gene: .; V gene: TRBV7-2; clone size: .; CDR3 DNA: TGTGCCAGCAGCGCGCCTTTGGACAGAGCCACCGGGGAGCTGTTTTTT; CDR3 protein: CASSAPLDRATGELFF
J gene: TRBJ1-5; D gene: .; V gene: TRBV6-1; clone size: .; CDR3 DNA: TGTGCCAGCAGTCCGGACGGGAGAAATCAGCCCCAGCATTTT; CDR3 protein: CASSPDGRNQPQHF
J gene: TRBJ2-1; D gene: TRBD2; V gene: TRBV7-3; clone size: few; CDR3 DNA: TGTGCCAGCAGCTTAACGACTAGCGGGAGGGATAAGCAGTTCTTC; CDR3 protein: CASSLTTSGRDKQFF
J gene: TRBJ2-4; D gene: .; V gene: TRBV18; clone size: .; CDR3 DNA: TGTGCCAGCTCACCACCGGGACTAGCCAAAAACATTCAGTACTTC; CDR3 protein: CASSPPGLAKNIQYF
J gene: TRBJ1-2; D gene: .; V gene: TRBV6-5; clone size: many; CDR3 DNA: TGTGCCAGCAGTTACTCGACAAGGACAGAGATCGGCTACACCTTC; CDR3 protein: CASSYSTRTEIGYTF
J gene: TRBJ2-7; D gene: .; V gene: TRBV7-9; clone size: .; CDR3 DNA: TGTGCCAGCAGCTTATTCGGTCTTTCCGAGCAGTACTTC; CDR3 protein: CASSLFGLSEQYF
J gene: TRBJ2-1; D gene: .; V gene: TRBV6-1; clone size: .; CDR3 DNA: TGTGCCAGCAGCCTCCAATTGGGTGCCGGGGGCAATGAGCAGTTCTTC; CDR3 protein: CASSLQLGAGGNEQFF